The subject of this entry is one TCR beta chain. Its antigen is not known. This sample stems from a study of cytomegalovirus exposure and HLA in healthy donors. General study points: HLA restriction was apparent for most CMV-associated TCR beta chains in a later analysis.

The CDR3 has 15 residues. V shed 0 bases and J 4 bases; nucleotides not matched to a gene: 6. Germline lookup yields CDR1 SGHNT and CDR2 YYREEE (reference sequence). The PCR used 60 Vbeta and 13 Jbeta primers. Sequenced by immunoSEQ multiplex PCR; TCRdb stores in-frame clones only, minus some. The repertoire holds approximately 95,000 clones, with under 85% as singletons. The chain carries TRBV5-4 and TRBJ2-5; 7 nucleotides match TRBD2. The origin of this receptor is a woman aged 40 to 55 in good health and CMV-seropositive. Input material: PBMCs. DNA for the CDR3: TGTGCCAGCAGCTTGGGGGGCGGGAGCGGAGAGACCCAGTACTTC. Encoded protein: CASSLGGGSGETQYF.